The clone carrying this TCR beta chain was counted only a few times. Clones were read by immunoSEQ multiplex PCR, and TCRdb kept only the in-frame ones, dropping some. The sample carries 70,000 or so clones, more than 85% recorded once. The V and J ends lost 3 bases and 10 bases, in that order; junction bases with no gene match: 4. The CDR3 runs 14 residues. Per the germline V gene, CDR1 is SGHRS and CDR2 is YFSETQ. This sample is drawn from a study of blood T cell repertoires in COVID-19. The origin of this receptor is a man in his sixties with acute or convalescent COVID-19. The sample comprised peripheral blood. V usage is TRBV5-1 and J usage is TRBJ1-6, with TRBD1 matching 10 bases. The CDR3 bases are TGCGCCAGCAGCTCCGGGACAGGGGTATCACCCCTCCACTTT. It translates to CASSSGTGVSPLHF.